This is a list of T cell receptor beta chains from one sample in a study of blood T cells in healthy people across ages. A single record per CDR3 protein comes from TCRdb applying MiXCR to the 5' RACE reads. The data show about 650,000 distinct CDR3 sequences, 32% seen once. Input material: blood. These receptors all come from a woman at least 80 years old in good health. CDR3s include the opening cysteine and the closing phenylalanine or tryptophan. The order of the fields is J gene, clone size, V gene, D gene, CDR3 protein, CDR3 DNA. The D gene is left open where the match is weak. Expanded clones get a size class; other rows say once, few or many, or leave the size out.

J gene: TRBJ1-5; clone size: -; V gene: TRBV6-4; D gene: TRBD1; CDR3 protein: CASKYRGDINQPQHF; CDR3 DNA: TGTGCCAGCAAATACAGGGGGGATATCAATCAGCCCCAGCATTTT
J gene: TRBJ1-5; clone size: many; V gene: TRBV10-3; D gene: -; CDR3 protein: CAISESLAEKQPQHF; CDR3 DNA: TGTGCCATCAGTGAGTCGTTGGCAGAGAAGCAGCCCCAGCATTTT
J gene: TRBJ2-3; clone size: many; V gene: TRBV20-1; D gene: TRBD2; CDR3 protein: CSARRTSGVPSTDTQYF; CDR3 DNA: TGCAGTGCTAGGCGGACTAGCGGGGTCCCTAGCACAGATACGCAGTATTTT
J gene: TRBJ1-1; clone size: few; V gene: TRBV30; D gene: -; CDR3 protein: CAWRGQKTEAFF; CDR3 DNA: TGTGCCTGGAGAGGTCAGAAAACTGAAGCTTTCTTT
J gene: TRBJ2-7; clone size: -; V gene: TRBV20-1; D gene: -; CDR3 protein: CSAWDGGYEQYF; CDR3 DNA: TGCAGCGCGTGGGACGGGGGCTACGAGCAGTACTTC
J gene: TRBJ2-4; clone size: once; V gene: TRBV5-1; D gene: TRBD2; CDR3 protein: CASSNVATSGSWSKNIQYF; CDR3 DNA: TGCGCCAGCAGCAACGTGGCGACTAGCGGGAGTTGGTCCAAAAACATTCAGTACTTC
J gene: TRBJ2-1; clone size: -; V gene: TRBV20-1; D gene: TRBD2; CDR3 protein: CSAALAGTYNEQFF; CDR3 DNA: TGCAGTGCGGCACTAGCGGGAACCTACAATGAGCAGTTCTTC
J gene: TRBJ2-2; clone size: few; V gene: TRBV6-2/TRBV6-3; D gene: -; CDR3 protein: CASTSGVGELFF; CDR3 DNA: TGTGCCAGCACCTCAGGGGTCGGGGAGCTGTTTTTT
J gene: TRBJ2-2; clone size: few; V gene: TRBV6-1; D gene: -; CDR3 protein: CASSPQWAFANTGELFF; CDR3 DNA: TGTGCCAGCAGTCCTCAATGGGCCTTCGCGAACACCGGGGAGCTGTTTTTT
J gene: TRBJ1-5; clone size: many; V gene: TRBV12-3/TRBV12-4; D gene: TRBD1; CDR3 protein: CASSLRRTGGGNQPQHF; CDR3 DNA: TGTGCCAGCAGTTTACGTAGAACAGGGGGAGGCAATCAGCCCCAGCATTTT
J gene: TRBJ1-4; clone size: -; V gene: TRBV20-1; D gene: -; CDR3 protein: CSARESRATNEKRFF; CDR3 DNA: TGCAGTGCTAGAGAGTCCAGGGCGACTAATGAAAAACGGTTTTTT
J gene: TRBJ1-5; clone size: few; V gene: TRBV19; D gene: TRBD1; CDR3 protein: CASREQGLIGGNQPQHF; CDR3 DNA: TGTGCCAGTAGGGAACAGGGGCTCATAGGCGGCAATCAGCCCCAGCATTTT
J gene: TRBJ1-5; clone size: many; V gene: TRBV2; D gene: TRBD1; CDR3 protein: CASSARTGTNQPQHF; CDR3 DNA: TGTGCCAGCAGTGCTAGGACAGGGACCAATCAGCCCCAGCATTTT
J gene: TRBJ1-1; clone size: many; V gene: TRBV3-1; D gene: -; CDR3 protein: CASSKTLQGTEAFF; CDR3 DNA: TGTGCCAGCAGTAAGACTCTACAGGGAACTGAAGCTTTCTTT
J gene: TRBJ1-2; clone size: -; V gene: TRBV7-2; D gene: TRBD1; CDR3 protein: CASSFDRVHGYTF; CDR3 DNA: TGTGCCAGCAGCTTTGACAGGGTGCATGGCTACACCTTC
J gene: TRBJ2-1; clone size: -; V gene: TRBV6-6; D gene: TRBD2; CDR3 protein: CASRREGLADYEQFF; CDR3 DNA: TGTGCCAGCAGACGGGAGGGACTAGCCGACTACGAGCAGTTCTTC
J gene: TRBJ2-3; clone size: many; V gene: TRBV5-1; D gene: TRBD2; CDR3 protein: CASSLTSGGAVDTQYF; CDR3 DNA: TGCGCCAGCAGCTTGACTAGCGGGGGGGCCGTGGATACGCAGTATTTT
J gene: TRBJ2-7; clone size: many; V gene: TRBV6-2/TRBV6-3; D gene: -; CDR3 protein: CASSYSSPRGSEQYF; CDR3 DNA: TGTGCCAGCAGTTACTCGTCACCCCGGGGCTCCGAGCAGTACTTC
J gene: TRBJ2-1; clone size: few; V gene: TRBV7-7; D gene: -; CDR3 protein: CASSLNPLIGGGGEQFF; CDR3 DNA: TGTGCTAGCAGCTTAAACCCCCTTATAGGGGGGGGGGGCGAGCAGTTCTTC
J gene: TRBJ2-1; clone size: -; V gene: TRBV29-1; D gene: TRBD1; CDR3 protein: CSVAGTGGTVEQFF; CDR3 DNA: TGCAGCGTAGCCGGGACAGGGGGTACCGTGGAGCAGTTCTTC
J gene: TRBJ1-6; clone size: -; V gene: TRBV12-3/TRBV12-4; D gene: -; CDR3 protein: CASSFGGRNSPLHF; CDR3 DNA: TGTGCCAGCAGTTTTGGGGGGAGGAATTCACCCCTCCACTTT
J gene: TRBJ2-1; clone size: many; V gene: TRBV19; D gene: TRBD2; CDR3 protein: CASSIGGSVTYNEQFF; CDR3 DNA: TGTGCCAGTAGTATAGGCGGGAGCGTGACCTACAATGAGCAGTTCTTC
J gene: TRBJ1-1; clone size: -; V gene: TRBV28; D gene: -; CDR3 protein: CASRRPGRLFEAFF; CDR3 DNA: TGTGCCAGCAGGAGACCGGGACGTCTTTTTGAAGCTTTCTTT
J gene: TRBJ2-1; clone size: many; V gene: TRBV4-1; D gene: TRBD2; CDR3 protein: CASSQEATSGYNEQFF; CDR3 DNA: TGCGCCAGCAGCCAAGAAGCGACTAGCGGCTACAATGAGCAGTTCTTC
J gene: TRBJ2-7; clone size: -; V gene: TRBV6-1; D gene: -; CDR3 protein: CASSENQGGSYEQYF; CDR3 DNA: TGTGCCAGCAGTGAGAACCAGGGTGGCTCCTACGAGCAGTACTTC
J gene: TRBJ2-5; clone size: many; V gene: TRBV7-2; D gene: -; CDR3 protein: CASIKGQRYEETQYF; CDR3 DNA: TGTGCCAGCATTAAAGGCCAACGTTACGAAGAGACCCAGTACTTC
J gene: TRBJ1-5; clone size: many; V gene: TRBV20-1; D gene: -; CDR3 protein: CSARYRGRGDQPQHF; CDR3 DNA: TGCAGTGCTAGATACCGGGGTAGAGGGGATCAGCCCCAGCATTTT
J gene: TRBJ2-7; clone size: many; V gene: TRBV6-1; D gene: TRBD1; CDR3 protein: CASRRTGLDEQYF; CDR3 DNA: TGTGCCAGCAGGAGGACAGGGCTGGACGAGCAGTACTTC
J gene: TRBJ2-1; clone size: many; V gene: TRBV7-3; D gene: TRBD2; CDR3 protein: CASSPGLAESSYNEQFF; CDR3 DNA: TGTGCCAGCAGCCCTGGACTAGCGGAAAGCTCCTACAATGAGCAGTTCTTC
J gene: TRBJ2-3; clone size: many; V gene: TRBV4-3; D gene: -; CDR3 protein: CASNRGGVAATTDTQYF; CDR3 DNA: TGCGCCAGCAACCGAGGCGGAGTAGCGGCGACCACAGATACGCAGTATTTT
J gene: TRBJ2-7; clone size: -; V gene: TRBV5-5; D gene: -; CDR3 protein: CASSSGYERYF; CDR3 DNA: TGTGCCAGCAGCTCGGGCTACGAGCGGTACTTC
J gene: TRBJ2-1; clone size: -; V gene: TRBV12-3/TRBV12-4; D gene: TRBD2; CDR3 protein: CASSPTSGKANEQFF; CDR3 DNA: TGTGCCAGCAGCCCGACTAGCGGGAAGGCCAATGAGCAGTTCTTC
J gene: TRBJ2-3; clone size: -; V gene: TRBV12-3/TRBV12-4; D gene: -; CDR3 protein: CASRGVKADTQYF; CDR3 DNA: TGTGCCAGCCGAGGAGTGAAGGCAGATACGCAGTATTTT
J gene: TRBJ2-3; clone size: few; V gene: TRBV12-3/TRBV12-4; D gene: TRBD2; CDR3 protein: CASSPGPSGGRGDTQYF; CDR3 DNA: TGTGCCAGCAGTCCAGGACCTAGCGGGGGGCGGGGAGATACACAGTATTTT
J gene: TRBJ2-1; clone size: -; V gene: TRBV2; D gene: TRBD2; CDR3 protein: CASSDRLRRLAGANEQFF; CDR3 DNA: TGTGCCAGCAGTGACCGCCTACGCCGACTAGCTGGGGCTAATGAGCAGTTCTTC